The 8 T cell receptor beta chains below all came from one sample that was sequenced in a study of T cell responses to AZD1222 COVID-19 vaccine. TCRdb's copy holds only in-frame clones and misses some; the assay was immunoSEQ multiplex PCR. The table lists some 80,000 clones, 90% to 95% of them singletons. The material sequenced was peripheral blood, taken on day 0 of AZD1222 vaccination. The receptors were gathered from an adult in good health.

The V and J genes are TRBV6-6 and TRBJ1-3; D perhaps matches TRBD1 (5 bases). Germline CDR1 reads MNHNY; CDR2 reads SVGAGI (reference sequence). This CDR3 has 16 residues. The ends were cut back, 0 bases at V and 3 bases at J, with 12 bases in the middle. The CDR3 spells CASSYSIGTGGNTIYF. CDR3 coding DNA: TGTGCCAGCAGTTACTCGATAGGGACGGGTGGAAACACCATATATTTT.

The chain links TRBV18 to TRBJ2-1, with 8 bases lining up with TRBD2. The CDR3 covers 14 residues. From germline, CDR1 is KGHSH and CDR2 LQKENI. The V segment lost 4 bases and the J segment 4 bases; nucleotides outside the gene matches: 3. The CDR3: CASSHGGGYNEQFF. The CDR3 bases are TGTGCCAGCTCACACGGGGGGGGATACAATGAGCAGTTCTTC.

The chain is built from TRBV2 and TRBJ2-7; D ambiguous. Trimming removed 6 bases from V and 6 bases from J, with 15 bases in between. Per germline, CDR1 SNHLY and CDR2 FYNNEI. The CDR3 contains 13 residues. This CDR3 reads CASRGLRLLEQYF. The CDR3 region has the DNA TGTGCCAGCAGAGGCCTCCGTCTCCTCGAGCAGTACTTC.

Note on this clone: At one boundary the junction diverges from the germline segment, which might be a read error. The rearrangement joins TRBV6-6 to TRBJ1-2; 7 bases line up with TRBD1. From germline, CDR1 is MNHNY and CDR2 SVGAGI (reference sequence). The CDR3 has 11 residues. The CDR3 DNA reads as TGTGCCAGCAGTGCGGGTGGGACAGCATTCTTC. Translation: CASSAGGTAFF.

In DNA, the CDR3 is TGTGCTAGTGGTTTGTCTAGGTCTGGCTACGAGCAGTACTTC. Its protein is CASGLSRSGYEQYF. The J gene is TRBJ2-7, the V gene TRBV12-5; D is ambiguous. The CDR3 contains 14 residues. Germline V CDR1 and CDR2: LGHNT, FRNRAP. V lost 2 bases, J lost 3 bases, and 11 bases lay in between. Full variable domain (rest looked up from reference TRBV12-5 and TRBJ2-7): DARVTQTPRHKVTEMGQEVTMRCQPILGHNTVFWYRQTMMQGLELLAYFRNRAPLDDSGMPKDRFSAEMPDATLATLKIQPSEPRDSAVYFCASGLSRSGYEQYFGPGTRLTVT.

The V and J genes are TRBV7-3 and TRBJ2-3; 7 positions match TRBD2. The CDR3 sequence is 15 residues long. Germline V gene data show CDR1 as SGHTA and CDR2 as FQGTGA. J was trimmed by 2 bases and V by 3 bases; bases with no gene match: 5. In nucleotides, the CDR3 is TGTGCCAGCAGCTTTGGGGGGGAGCTCACAGATACGCAGTATTTT. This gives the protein CASSFGGELTDTQYF.

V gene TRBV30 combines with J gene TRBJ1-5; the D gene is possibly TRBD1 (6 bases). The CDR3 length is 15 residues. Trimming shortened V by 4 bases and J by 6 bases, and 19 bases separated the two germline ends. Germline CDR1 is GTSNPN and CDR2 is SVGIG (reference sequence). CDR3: CAWTPRGGVAQPQHF. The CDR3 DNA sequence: TGTGCCTGGACCCCTCGGGGGGGCGTAGCTCAGCCCCAGCATTTT.

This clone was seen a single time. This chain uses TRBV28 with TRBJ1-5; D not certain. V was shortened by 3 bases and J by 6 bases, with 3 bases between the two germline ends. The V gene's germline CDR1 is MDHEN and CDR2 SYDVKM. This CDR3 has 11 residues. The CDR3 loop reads CASSFRQPQHF. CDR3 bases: TGTGCCAGCAGTTTCCGTCAGCCCCAGCATTTT.